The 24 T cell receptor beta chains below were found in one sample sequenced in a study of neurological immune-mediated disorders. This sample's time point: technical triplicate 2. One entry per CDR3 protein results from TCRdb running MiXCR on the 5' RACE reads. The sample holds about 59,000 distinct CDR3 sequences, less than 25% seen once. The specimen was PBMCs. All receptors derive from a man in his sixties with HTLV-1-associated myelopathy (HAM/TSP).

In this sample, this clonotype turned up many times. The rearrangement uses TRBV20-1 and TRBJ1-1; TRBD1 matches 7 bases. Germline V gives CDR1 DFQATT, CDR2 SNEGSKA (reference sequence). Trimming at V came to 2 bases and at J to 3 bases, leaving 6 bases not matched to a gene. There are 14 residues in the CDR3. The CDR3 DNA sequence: TGCAGTGCTAGAATAGACAGGGCCTACACTGAAGCTTTCTTT. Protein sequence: CSARIDRAYTEAFF.

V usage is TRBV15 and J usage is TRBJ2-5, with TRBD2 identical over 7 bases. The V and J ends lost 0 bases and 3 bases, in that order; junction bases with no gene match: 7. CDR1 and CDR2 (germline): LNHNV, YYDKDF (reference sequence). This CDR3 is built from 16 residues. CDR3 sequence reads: CATSRDQAGLKETQYF. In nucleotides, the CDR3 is TGTGCCACCAGCAGAGACCAAGCGGGGCTCAAAGAGACCCAGTACTTC.

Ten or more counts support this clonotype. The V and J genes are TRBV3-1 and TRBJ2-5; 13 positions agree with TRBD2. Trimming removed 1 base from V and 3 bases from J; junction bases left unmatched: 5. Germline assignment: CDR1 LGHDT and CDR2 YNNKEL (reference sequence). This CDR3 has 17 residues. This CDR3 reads CASSQVSGLAGKETQYF. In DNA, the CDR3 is TGTGCCAGCAGCCAAGTCTCGGGACTAGCGGGGAAAGAGACCCAGTACTTC.

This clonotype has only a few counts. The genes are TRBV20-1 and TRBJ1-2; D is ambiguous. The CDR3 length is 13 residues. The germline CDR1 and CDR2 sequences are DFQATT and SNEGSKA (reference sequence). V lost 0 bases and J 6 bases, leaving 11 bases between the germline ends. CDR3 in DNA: TGCAGTGCTAGAGATCCACAGACTAATGGCTACACCTTC. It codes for CSARDPQTNGYTF.

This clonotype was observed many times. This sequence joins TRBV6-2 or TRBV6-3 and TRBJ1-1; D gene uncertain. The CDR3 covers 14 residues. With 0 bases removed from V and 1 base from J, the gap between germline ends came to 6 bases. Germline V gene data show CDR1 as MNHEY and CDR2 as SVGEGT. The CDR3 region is CASSYSVQNTEAFF. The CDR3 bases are TGTGCCAGCAGTTACTCGGTTCAGAACACTGAAGCTTTCTTT.

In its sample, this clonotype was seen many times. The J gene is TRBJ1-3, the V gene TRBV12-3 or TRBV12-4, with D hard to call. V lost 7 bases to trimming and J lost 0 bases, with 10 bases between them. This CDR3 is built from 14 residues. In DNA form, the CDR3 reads TGTGCCAGCACTCAATCGTACTCTGGAAACACCATATATTTT. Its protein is CASTQSYSGNTIYF.

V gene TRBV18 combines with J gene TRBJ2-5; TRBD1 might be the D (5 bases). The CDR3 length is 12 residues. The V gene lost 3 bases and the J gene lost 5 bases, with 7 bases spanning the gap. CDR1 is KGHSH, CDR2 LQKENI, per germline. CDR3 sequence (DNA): TGTGCCAGCTCACCGAAGGGGGAGACCCAGTACTTC. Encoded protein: CASSPKGETQYF.

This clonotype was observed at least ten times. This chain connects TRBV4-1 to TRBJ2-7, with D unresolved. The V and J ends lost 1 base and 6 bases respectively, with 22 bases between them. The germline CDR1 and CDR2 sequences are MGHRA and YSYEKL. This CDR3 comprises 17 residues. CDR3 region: CASSQVVLAAGVSEQYF. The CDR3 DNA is TGCGCCAGCAGCCAAGTGGTCCTGGCCGCAGGCGTTTCCGAGCAGTACTTC.

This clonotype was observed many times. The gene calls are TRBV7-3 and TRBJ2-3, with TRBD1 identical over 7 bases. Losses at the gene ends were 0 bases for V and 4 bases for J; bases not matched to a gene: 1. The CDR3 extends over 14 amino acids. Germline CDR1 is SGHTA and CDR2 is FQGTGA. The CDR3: CASSLTGGSDTQYF. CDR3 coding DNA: TGTGCCAGCAGCTTAACAGGGGGCTCAGATACGCAGTATTTT.

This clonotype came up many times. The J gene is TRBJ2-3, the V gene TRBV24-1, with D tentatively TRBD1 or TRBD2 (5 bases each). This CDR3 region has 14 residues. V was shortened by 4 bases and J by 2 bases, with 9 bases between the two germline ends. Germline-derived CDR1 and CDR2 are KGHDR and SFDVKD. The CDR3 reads CATSEGRITDTQYF. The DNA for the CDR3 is TGTGCCACCAGTGAGGGACGGATCACAGATACGCAGTATTTT.

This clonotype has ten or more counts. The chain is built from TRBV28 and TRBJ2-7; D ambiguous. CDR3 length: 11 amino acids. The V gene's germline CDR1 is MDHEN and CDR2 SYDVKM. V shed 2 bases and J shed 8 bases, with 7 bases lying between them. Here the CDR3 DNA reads TGTGCCAGCAGTTTAGGTGAGCAGCAGTACTTC. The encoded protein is CASSLGEQQYF.

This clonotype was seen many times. This chain's CDR3 is CASSLAAVEGDTEAFF. CDR3 DNA: TGTGCCAGCAGCTTAGCTGCTGTAGAAGGGGACACTGAAGCTTTCTTT. The chain is built from TRBV7-6 and TRBJ1-1; possibly TRBD1 for D (5 bases). V was pared by 0 bases and J by 3 bases, with 14 bases between. This CDR3 is built from 16 residues. The V gene's germline CDR1 is SGHVS and CDR2 FNYEAQ.

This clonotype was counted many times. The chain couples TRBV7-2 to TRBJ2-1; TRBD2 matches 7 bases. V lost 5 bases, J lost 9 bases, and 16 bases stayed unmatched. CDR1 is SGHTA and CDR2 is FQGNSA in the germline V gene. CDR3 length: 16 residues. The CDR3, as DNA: TGTGCCAGCAGCCCCCAGCCCCCTCTAGCGGCGGGTGAGCAGTTCTTC. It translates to CASSPQPPLAAGEQFF.

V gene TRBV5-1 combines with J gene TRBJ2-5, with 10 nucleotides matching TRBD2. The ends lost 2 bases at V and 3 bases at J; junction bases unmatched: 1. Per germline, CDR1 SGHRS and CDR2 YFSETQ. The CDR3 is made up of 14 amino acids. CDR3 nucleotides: TGCGCCAGCAGCTTCGGACTAGCGGAAGAGACCCAGTACTTC. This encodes CASSFGLAEETQYF.

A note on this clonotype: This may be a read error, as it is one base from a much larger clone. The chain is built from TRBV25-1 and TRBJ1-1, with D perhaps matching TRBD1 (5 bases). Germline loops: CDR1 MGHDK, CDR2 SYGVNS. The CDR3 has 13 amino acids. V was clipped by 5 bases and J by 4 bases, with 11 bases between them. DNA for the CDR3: TGTGCCAGCAGTTCGACAGTAAGCACTGAAGCTTTCTTT. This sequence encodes CASSSTVSTEAFF.

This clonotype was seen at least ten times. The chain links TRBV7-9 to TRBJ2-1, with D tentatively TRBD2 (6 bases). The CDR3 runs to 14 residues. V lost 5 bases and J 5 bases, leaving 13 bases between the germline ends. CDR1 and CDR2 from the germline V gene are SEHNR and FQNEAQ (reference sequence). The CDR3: CASSPTGANNEQFF. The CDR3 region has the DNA TGTGCCAGCAGCCCAACGGGAGCTAACAATGAGCAGTTCTTC.

The CDR3 region is CASSFTSQETQYF. As DNA, the CDR3 is TGTGCCAGCAGTTTTACATCGCAAGAGACCCAGTACTTC. V gene TRBV28 combines with J gene TRBJ2-5; D not resolved. V lost 3 bases and J 2 bases, leaving 7 bases between the germline ends. CDR1 MDHEN and CDR2 SYDVKM come from the germline V gene. The CDR3 loop spans 13 amino acids.

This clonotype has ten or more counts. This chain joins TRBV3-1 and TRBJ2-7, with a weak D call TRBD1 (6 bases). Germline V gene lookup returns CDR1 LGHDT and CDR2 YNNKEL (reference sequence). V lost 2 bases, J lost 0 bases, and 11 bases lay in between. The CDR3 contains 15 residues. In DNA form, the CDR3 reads TGTGCCAGCAGCCAATCTGGGACACTCTCCTACGAGCAGTACTTC. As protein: CASSQSGTLSYEQYF.

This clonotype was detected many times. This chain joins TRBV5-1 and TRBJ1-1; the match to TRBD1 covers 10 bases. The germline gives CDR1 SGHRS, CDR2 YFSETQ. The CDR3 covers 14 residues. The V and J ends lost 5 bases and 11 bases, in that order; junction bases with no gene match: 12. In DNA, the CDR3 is TGCGCCAGCAGACCGGGACAGGGGACCTTGGTGGCTTTCTTT. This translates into CASRPGQGTLVAFF.

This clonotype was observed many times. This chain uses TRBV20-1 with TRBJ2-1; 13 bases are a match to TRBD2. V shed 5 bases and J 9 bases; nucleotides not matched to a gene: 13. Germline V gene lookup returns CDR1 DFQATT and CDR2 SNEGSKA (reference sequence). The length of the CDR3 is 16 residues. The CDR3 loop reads CSARYRGLAGAVEQFF. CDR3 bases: TGCAGTGCTCGATACCGAGGACTAGCGGGAGCGGTTGAGCAGTTCTTC.

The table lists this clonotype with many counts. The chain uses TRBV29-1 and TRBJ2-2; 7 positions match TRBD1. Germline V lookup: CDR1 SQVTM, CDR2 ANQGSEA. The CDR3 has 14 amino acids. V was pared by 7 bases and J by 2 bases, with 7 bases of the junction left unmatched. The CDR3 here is CSATTGPNTGELFF. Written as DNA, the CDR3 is TGCAGCGCCACGACAGGGCCCAACACCGGGGAGCTGTTTTTT.

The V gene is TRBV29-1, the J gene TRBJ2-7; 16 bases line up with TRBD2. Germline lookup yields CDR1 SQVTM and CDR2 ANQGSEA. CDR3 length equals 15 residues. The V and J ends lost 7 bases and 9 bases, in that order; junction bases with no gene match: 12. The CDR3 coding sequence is TGCAGCGCCGTGATGGGACTAGCGGGAGGGCTAGGGCAGTACTTC. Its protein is CSAVMGLAGGLGQYF.

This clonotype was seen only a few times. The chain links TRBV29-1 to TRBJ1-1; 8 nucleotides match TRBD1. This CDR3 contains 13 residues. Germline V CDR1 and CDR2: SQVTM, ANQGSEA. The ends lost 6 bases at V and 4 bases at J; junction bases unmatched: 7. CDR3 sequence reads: CSVGPRGPTEAFF. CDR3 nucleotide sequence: TGCAGCGTGGGACCCAGGGGGCCCACTGAAGCTTTCTTT.

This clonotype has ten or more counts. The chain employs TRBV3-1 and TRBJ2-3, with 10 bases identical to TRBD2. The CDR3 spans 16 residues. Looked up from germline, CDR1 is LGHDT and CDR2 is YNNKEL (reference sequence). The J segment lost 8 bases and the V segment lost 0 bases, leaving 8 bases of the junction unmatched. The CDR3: CASSQDRTSGTGTQYF. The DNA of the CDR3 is TGTGCCAGCAGCCAAGACAGGACTAGCGGAACGGGTACGCAGTATTTT.